These 18 T cell receptor beta chains originate from one sample sequenced in a study of blood T cell repertoires in COVID-19. This table comes from immunoSEQ multiplex PCR, and its TCRdb copy is limited to in-frame clones, with some not included. The sample records 200,000 to 250,000 clones, 65% to 90% being singletons. Sequenced input: peripheral blood. All receptors come from a woman in her fifties or sixties with acute or convalescent COVID-19.

The CDR3 nucleotides are TGTGCCAGCAGTGAGAGATGGACTGAAGCTTTCTTT. Protein sequence: CASSERWTEAFF. The chain employs TRBV6-1 and TRBJ1-1, with unresolved D. The CDR3 sequence is 12 residues long. Trimming left V 3 bases short and J 5 bases short, with 7 bases between. Germline assignment: CDR1 MNHNS and CDR2 SASEGT.

The V gene is TRBV30, the J gene TRBJ2-1, with TRBD2 matching over 10 bases. CDR1 is GTSNPN, CDR2 SVGIG, per germline (reference sequence). CDR3 length: 14 residues. V shed 2 bases and J 5 bases; nucleotides not matched to a gene: 3. The CDR3 DNA reads as TGTGCCTGGAGTCTAGCGGGGGACAACAATGAGCAGTTCTTC. Its protein product is CAWSLAGDNNEQFF.

This chain uses TRBV28 with TRBJ2-7; D gene unclear. Germline CDR1 reads MDHEN; CDR2 reads SYDVKM. Trimming pared 6 bases from V and 2 bases from J, leaving 5 bases between. The CDR3 consists of 11 residues. The CDR3 DNA sequence: TGTGCCAGCAGGTCTACCTACGAGCAGTACTTC. Its translation is CASRSTYEQYF.

This clone has only a few counts. The chain recombines TRBV4-2 with TRBJ1-5; D gene uncertain. The CDR3 loop spans 14 amino acids. The V and J ends lost 0 bases and 7 bases respectively, with 10 bases between them. Germline V gene lookup returns CDR1 LGHNA and CDR2 YNFKEQ. The chain's CDR3 is CASSQEIRGQPQHF. Here the CDR3 DNA reads TGTGCCAGCAGCCAAGAAATCAGAGGACAGCCCCAGCATTTT.

This clone has a single count. This rearrangement joins TRBV6-2 or TRBV6-3 to TRBJ1-4, with 8 nucleotides matching TRBD1. V lost 2 bases to trimming and J lost 5 bases; unmatched junction nucleotides: 7. The CDR3 contains 16 residues. Germline CDR1 MNHEY, CDR2 SVGEGT. The CDR3 DNA follows: TGTGCCAGCAGTTACGATCAGGGGGCTCGGAATGAAAAACTGTTTTTT. It yields the protein CASSYDQGARNEKLFF.

The chain has TRBV9 and TRBJ1-5, with 9 positions matching TRBD1. The germline V gene encodes CDR1 SGDLS and CDR2 YYNGEE. Trimming at V came to 0 bases and at J to 4 bases, leaving 2 bases not matched to a gene. There are 15 residues in the CDR3. In DNA, the CDR3 is TGTGCCAGCAGCGTAGAGGGGACAGGGAATCAGCCCCAGCATTTT. It translates to CASSVEGTGNQPQHF. Variable domain in full (rest from reference TRBV9 and TRBJ1-5): DSGVTQTPKHLITATGQRVTLRCSPRSGDLSVYWYQQSLDQGLQFLIQYYNGEERAKGNILERFSAQQFPDLHSELNLSSLELGDSALYFCASSVEGTGNQPQHFGDGTRLSIL.

The genes are TRBV11-3 and TRBJ2-6, with a tentative D call TRBD2 (6 bases). CDR3 length equals 16 residues. Trimming cost V 0 bases and J 2 bases, with 8 bases left between them. Germline V gene data show CDR1 as SGHNT and CDR2 as YENEEA. The CDR3 sequence is CASSLDGGTGANVLTF. In DNA form, the CDR3 reads TGTGCCAGCAGCTTAGATGGGGGGACTGGGGCCAACGTCCTGACTTTC.

CDR3 sequence: CASSQVGQGYEQYF. CDR3 DNA: TGTGCCAGCAGCCAAGTTGGACAGGGTTACGAGCAGTACTTC. The chain links TRBV4-2 to TRBJ2-7; 8 nucleotides align to TRBD1. J gave up 4 bases and V 1 base, and 3 bases lay outside the gene matches. The CDR3 loop spans 14 amino acids. Looked up from germline, CDR1 is LGHNA and CDR2 is YNFKEQ.

V usage is TRBV30 and J usage is TRBJ1-1; D is undetermined. Looked up from germline, CDR1 is GTSNPN and CDR2 is SVGIG (reference sequence). This CDR3 is 12 amino acids long. Trimming took off 4 bases at V and 5 bases at J, with 11 bases between the two ends. CDR3 DNA: TGTGCCTGGAATCCCGGGTGGACTGAAGCTTTCTTT. As protein: CAWNPGWTEAFF.

As to this clone: One junction end does not reproduce the germline sequence, and a read error may be involved. The chain is built from TRBV5-1 and TRBJ1-1; 7 nucleotides line up with TRBD1. The CDR3 sequence is 13 residues long. In germline, CDR1 is SGHRS, CDR2 YFSETQ. Written as DNA, the CDR3 is TGCGCCAGCAGCACCCGGACAGGCTCTGAACCTTTCTTT. This codes for CASSTRTGSEPFF.

Note on this clone: The same CDR3 also results from other DNA sequences found in this sample. The rearrangement joins TRBV20-1 to TRBJ1-1, with D tentatively TRBD1 (6 bases). With 4 bases removed from V and 5 bases from J, the gap between germline ends came to 8 bases. CDR3 length: 11 amino acids. Germline V gene data show CDR1 as DFQATT and CDR2 as SNEGSKA (reference sequence). The CDR3 here is CSATGVTEAFF. The CDR3 DNA follows: TGCAGTGCTACAGGGGTAACTGAAGCTTTCTTT.

The gene calls are TRBV19 and TRBJ2-7, with D possibly TRBD1 on 6 matching bases. Germline values: CDR1 LNHDA, CDR2 SQIVND (reference sequence). The V gene lost 3 bases and the J gene lost 2 bases, with 11 bases spanning the gap. This CDR3 is 14 amino acids long. The CDR3 bases are TGTGCCAGTAGTATCCCCGACAGGACCTACGAGCAGTACTTC. This encodes CASSIPDRTYEQYF. The full variable domain, rest sourced from reference TRBV19 and TRBJ2-7, is DGGITQSPKYLFRKEGQNVTLSCEQNLNHDAMYWYRQDPGQGLRLIYYSQIVNDFQKGDIAEGYSVSREKKESFPLTVTSAQKNPTAFYLCASSIPDRTYEQYFGPGTRLTVT.

The chain carries TRBV4-1 and TRBJ2-1; 11 bases match TRBD2. Germline values: CDR1 MGHRA, CDR2 YSYEKL. The CDR3 extends over 19 amino acids. The ends lost 2 bases at V and 7 bases at J; junction bases unmatched: 16. The CDR3 region has the DNA TGCGCCAGCAGCCAACTCGGCACTAGCGGGAGAAGGGCTCGAAATGAGCAGTTCTTC. Protein: CASSQLGTSGRRARNEQFF.

V and J are TRBV24-1 and TRBJ2-1; 9 nucleotides match TRBD2. The CDR3 runs 15 residues. V lost 8 bases to trimming and J lost 0 bases; unmatched junction nucleotides: 4. Per germline, CDR1 KGHDR and CDR2 SFDVKD. CDR3 nucleotide sequence: TGTGCCACCACGGCGGGAGGGCCCTCCTACAATGAGCAGTTCTTC. This sequence encodes CATTAGGPSYNEQFF.

The chain combines TRBV10-3 with TRBJ2-5; 8 bases agree with TRBD1. Germline V gene data show CDR1 as ENHRY and CDR2 as SYGVKD. The CDR3 length is 17 residues. V dropped 4 bases and J dropped 2; count of bases not matched to a gene: 12. DNA of the CDR3: TGTGCCATCAGTGTCCACCCCCAGGGGGCGAGTCAAGAGACCCAGTACTTC. This gives the protein CAISVHPQGASQETQYF.

V is TRBV7-9 and J is TRBJ1-3; D is possibly TRBD1 (6 bases). V shed 8 bases and J shed 4 bases, with 15 bases lying between them. The CDR3 has 14 amino acids. CDR1 is SEHNR and CDR2 is FQNEAQ in the germline V gene (reference sequence). The CDR3: CASRARGEGNTIYF. CDR3 DNA: TGTGCCAGCCGAGCCAGGGGAGAAGGAAACACCATATATTTT.

This clone has just one count. The chain combines TRBV19 with TRBJ2-1, with a tentative D call TRBD1 (7 bases). The V end lost 1 base, the J end lost 8 bases, and 15 bases lay between the germline ends. Germline V lookup: CDR1 LNHDA, CDR2 SQIVND (reference sequence). The CDR3 has 15 residues. In nucleotides, the CDR3 is TGTGCCAGTAGTATAGTTCGGCAGGGGGGAGATGAGCAGTTCTTC. This gives the protein CASSIVRQGGDEQFF.

V gene TRBV19 combines with J gene TRBJ1-1; the match to TRBD1 covers 11 bases. Germline V gives CDR1 LNHDA, CDR2 SQIVND (reference sequence). Trimming cost V 6 bases and J 2 bases; bases outside gene matches: 8. The CDR3 is made up of 16 amino acids. The CDR3 region is CASRPGTGGGNTEAFF. The CDR3 coding sequence is TGTGCCAGTAGACCCGGGACAGGGGGGGGAAACACTGAAGCTTTCTTT.